Listed here are 19 T cell receptor beta chains from one sample, sequenced in a study of T cells in Graves' hyperthyroidism and ophthalmopathy (dated by TCRdb to 2018 to 2020). Libraries came from multiplex PCR. Sequencing relied on an Illumina HiSeq 2000. TCR beta CDR3 regions were amplified from RNA transcripts. For the first round of RT-PCR on the TCR CDR3, the HTBI primer set was used together with the Qiagen OneStep RT-PCR kit. TCRdb applied fastp at Q25 and MiXCR to the public reads, then kept only in-frame beta chains. Rows with a matching CDR3 protein are joined into one entry that keeps the most common DNA and genes. This sample has approximately 200,000 distinct CDR3 sequences in its table, and approximately 20% of those were observed once. The top ten hold roughly 44% of the sample. The specimen was blood. These receptors were taken from a man aged 40-49 years with Graves' hyperthyroidism.

The V call is TRBV20-1, the J call TRBJ2-7, with a weak D call TRBD2 (6 bases). The CDR3 loop spans 16 amino acids. Germline values: CDR1 DFQATT, CDR2 SNEGSKA (reference sequence). Trimming shortened V by 0 bases and J by 0 bases, and 15 bases separated the two germline ends. CDR3: CSARDHAGKSSYEQYF. As DNA, the CDR3 is TGCAGTGCTAGAGATCACGCGGGAAAAAGCTCCTACGAGCAGTACTTC.

Concerning this clonotype: A much larger clone lies one base from this, so it may be a read error. The V gene is TRBV6-1, the J gene TRBJ2-7; 10 nucleotides match TRBD2. CDR1 and CDR2 from the germline V gene are MNHNS and SASEGT. The length of the CDR3 is 14 residues. V was pared by 5 bases and J by 4 bases, with 5 bases of the junction left unmatched. The CDR3 reads CASSTGTSVYEQYF. CDR3 DNA: TGTGCCAGCAGTACCGGGACTAGCGTTTACGAGCAGTACTTC.

This clonotype was recorded at least ten times. V gene TRBV27 combines with J gene TRBJ2-3; D is ambiguous. This CDR3 has 13 amino acids. Trimming took off 8 bases at V and 2 bases at J, with 11 bases between the two ends. Germline CDR1 MNHEY, CDR2 SMNVEV (reference sequence). The CDR3 DNA reads as TGTGCCAGCCGCAGCCCTACCACAGATACGCAGTATTTT. Translated, it gives CASRSPTTDTQYF.

The sample holds a few counts of this clonotype. V usage is TRBV6-1 and J usage is TRBJ1-5; no definite D call. CDR3 length: 12 residues. Trimming removed 4 bases at V and 7 bases at J, with 8 bases between. Per germline, CDR1 MNHNS and CDR2 SASEGT. The CDR3 sequence is CASSVREQPQHF. CDR3 nucleotide sequence: TGTGCCAGCAGTGTTCGAGAACAGCCCCAGCATTTT.

A word on this clonotype: Since a much larger clone is just one base distant, this may be a read error. The gene calls are TRBV28 and TRBJ2-7; D gene uncertain. Germline lookup yields CDR1 MDHEN and CDR2 SYDVKM. V lost 2 bases and J 3 bases, leaving 14 bases between the germline ends. The CDR3 covers 15 residues. CDR3 residues: CASSLLGTSRYEQYF. The CDR3 nucleotides are TGTGCCAGCAGTTTACTGGGCACAAGCCGCTACGAGCAGTACTTC.

This clonotype has just a few counts. V gene TRBV2 combines with J gene TRBJ2-7; possible D gene TRBD1, 5 bases. The CDR3 contains 12 residues. From germline, CDR1 is SNHLY and CDR2 FYNNEI. Trimming cost V 7 bases and J 2 bases, with 9 bases left between them. The CDR3 loop reads CASTTTAYEQYF. CDR3 nucleotide sequence: TGTGCCAGCACGACGACAGCCTACGAGCAGTACTTC.

The rearrangement links TRBV12-3 or TRBV12-4 to TRBJ2-7; D uncertain. Trimming cost V 3 bases and J 7 bases, with 10 bases left between them. CDR3 length: 12 amino acids. The CDR3 coding sequence is TGTGCCAGCAGTTTGACTTTGGTAGAGCAGTACTTC. This sequence encodes CASSLTLVEQYF.

At least ten counts were recorded for this clonotype. V and J are TRBV20-1 and TRBJ1-2; D is undetermined. V shed 3 bases and J shed 8 bases, with 10 bases lying between them. Germline values: CDR1 DFQATT, CDR2 SNEGSKA (reference sequence). The CDR3 consists of 11 residues. The CDR3 spells CSARVLGGYTF. CDR3 DNA sequence: TGCAGTGCTAGGGTACTTGGGGGCTACACCTTC.

At least ten counts were recorded for this clonotype. The CDR3 region is CAISSGSQTNEQFF. The CDR3 nucleotides are TGTGCCATCAGTAGCGGGAGCCAGACCAATGAGCAGTTCTTC. The chain combines TRBV10-3 with TRBJ2-1; 8 nucleotides match TRBD2. Germline lookup yields CDR1 ENHRY and CDR2 SYGVKD. Unmatched junction bases numbered 6, after V lost 5 bases and J lost 6 bases. CDR3 length equals 14 residues.

CDR3 amino acids: CASSILPWTGKATNEKLFF. The CDR3 DNA follows: TGTGCCAGCAGTATCCTCCCTTGGACAGGGAAGGCAACTAATGAAAAACTGTTTTTT. The chain has TRBV2 and TRBJ1-4, with 8 bases fitting TRBD1. The V and J ends lost 5 bases and 0 bases, in that order; junction bases with no gene match: 14. From germline, CDR1 is SNHLY and CDR2 FYNNEI. The length of the CDR3 is 19 residues.

The CDR3 region is CASSSRGVWGRRDTEAFF. The CDR3 DNA reads TGTGCCAGCAGTTCCCGAGGGGTGTGGGGGCGGCGGGACACTGAAGCTTTCTTT. V gene TRBV28 combines with J gene TRBJ1-1, with TRBD1 as a possible D gene (6 bases). The V and J ends lost 4 bases and 3 bases respectively, with 24 bases between them. The CDR3 extends over 18 amino acids. Per the germline V gene, CDR1 is MDHEN and CDR2 is SYDVKM.

This clonotype was found many times. The chain couples TRBV18 to TRBJ1-1; no firm D call. The CDR3 extends over 14 amino acids. V lost 3 bases and J lost 5, with 13 bases in between. CDR1 and CDR2 from the germline V gene are KGHSH and LQKENI. For the CDR3, the DNA is TGTGCCAGCTCACCCAGCACATTGGTGACTGAAGCTTTCTTT. It is translated as CASSPSTLVTEAFF.

In its sample, this clonotype was seen many times. J is TRBJ2-7 and V is TRBV28, with D possibly being TRBD2 (7 bases). The germline V gene has CDR1 MDHEN and CDR2 SYDVKM. The CDR3 is 15 residues long. V lost 3 bases and J 0 bases, leaving 12 bases between the germline ends. In DNA, the CDR3 is TGTGCCAGCAGTTTGGGGGGCGGGAGCTCCTACGAGCAGTACTTC. It is translated as CASSLGGGSSYEQYF.

The genes are TRBV24-1 and TRBJ2-5, with a tentative D call TRBD2 (6 bases). In germline, CDR1 is KGHDR, CDR2 SFDVKD. The CDR3 contains 12 residues. V gave up 9 bases and J gave up 2 bases, with 9 bases separating them. CDR3 amino acids: CATGGDQETQYF. The CDR3 DNA is TGTGCCACCGGAGGGGATCAAGAGACCCAGTACTTC.

This clonotype has ten or more counts. The chain has TRBV20-1 and TRBJ2-3, with 10 positions matching TRBD2. CDR3 length: 16 amino acids. The J segment lost 3 bases and the V segment lost 3 bases, leaving 9 bases of the junction unmatched. Germline V CDR1 and CDR2: DFQATT, SNEGSKA (reference sequence). CDR3 region: CSASPRGLATTDTQYF. The CDR3 DNA reads TGCAGTGCTAGCCCCCGGGGACTAGCGACGACAGATACGCAGTATTTT.

This clonotype has more than one count but fewer than ten. The chain combines TRBV19 with TRBJ2-5; D remains ambiguous. V was pared by 6 bases and J by 2 bases, with 19 bases between. Per germline, CDR1 LNHDA and CDR2 SQIVND (reference sequence). The CDR3 has 16 amino acids. DNA of the CDR3: TGTGCCAGTAGCCTTGGGCCCCAGTTACTGCAAGAGACCCAGTACTTC. This translates into CASSLGPQLLQETQYF.

This clonotype was picked up a small number of times. This chain uses TRBV6-1 with TRBJ2-1; TRBD1 might be the D (6 bases). There are 12 residues in the CDR3. V was trimmed by 3 bases and J by 13 bases, leaving 13 bases between them. The germline CDR1 and CDR2 sequences are MNHNS and SASEGT. CDR3: CASSDQGFIQFF. The CDR3 nucleotides read TGTGCCAGCAGTGACCAGGGGTTTATCCAGTTCTTC.

This clonotype was recorded at least ten times. The chain is built from TRBV20-1 and TRBJ1-1; a weak D match, TRBD1 (6 bases). The CDR3 sequence is 14 residues long. Germline lookup yields CDR1 DFQATT and CDR2 SNEGSKA (reference sequence). V was cut by 6 bases and J by 3 bases, with 17 bases left in between. The DNA for the CDR3 is TGCAGTGCCCATCGGGGGGCCTTGGACACTGAAGCTTTCTTT. Amino acids: CSAHRGALDTEAFF.

This clonotype was counted between two and nine times. The chain employs TRBV19 and TRBJ1-5; possibly TRBD1 for D (6 bases). Germline V gives CDR1 LNHDA, CDR2 SQIVND (reference sequence). This CDR3 is built from 14 residues. The V end lost 3 bases, the J end lost 5 bases, and 11 bases lay between the germline ends. The CDR3 is CASSIQGRYQPQHF. The CDR3 DNA is TGTGCCAGTAGTATCCAGGGGCGGTATCAGCCCCAGCATTTT. Looking up the rest from reference TRBV19 and TRBJ1-5 gives the full variable domain: DGGITQSPKYLFRKEGQNVTLSCEQNLNHDAMYWYRQDPGQGLRLIYYSQIVNDFQKGDIAEGYSVSREKKESFPLTVTSAQKNPTAFYLCASSIQGRYQPQHFGDGTRLSIL.